This TCR beta chain was observed in a study of metastatic and nonmetastatic thyroid tumors. Study as a whole: From malignant and benign thyroid patients, repertoires in blood and in tumor or nodule tissue were compared. Study-level findings and limits: Significantly higher TCR beta diversity was reportedly seen in malignant thyroid tumors than benign nodules, in blood and tumor.

Before thyroid surgery, none of the patients had received any treatment. In the authors' workflow: Clinicopathological groups differed in CDR3, with these differences serving to build a distant-metastasis classifier for papillary thyroid cancer. TCRdb re-called clones via MiXCR from the PCR reads. These V and J calls rely on TCRdb rather than the paper's analysis. The sample records some 84,000 clones, around 9.1% being singletons. This CDR3 is 14 amino acids long. V shed 5 bases, J shed 10 bases, and the junction held 12 bases outside the gene matches. Germline assignment: CDR1 MDHEN and CDR2 SYDVKM. In this sample, this clone turned up a few times. Its matching antigen is unknown. It may be a read error: a sequence one base away is much more abundant.

The specimen was blood. V is TRBV28 and J is TRBJ1-2, with 8 bases fitting TRBD1. The sequence derives from a female donor with papillary thyroid cancer or a benign thyroid nodule (not recorded which). Some clones in this sample may be carry-over from other donors' samples. CDR3 sequence (DNA): TGTGCCAGCAGTCCCGGGACAGGTAGCAATGTCTACACCTTC. Translated: CASSPGTGSNVYTF.